The next 20 T cell receptor beta chains were all read from a single sample in a study of T-cell reconstitution after alpha-beta-depleted transplantation in children. Unique molecular identifiers were incorporated during preparation of the TCRbeta library. In TCRdb, the PCR reads were re-called with MiXCR into one record per CDR3 protein. The sample holds about 230,000 distinct CDR3 sequences; approximately 10% are singletons and the top ten take 28%. Sequencing was performed on PBMCs, taken before TCRalphabeta/CD19-depleted stem cell transplant. The origin of the receptors is a child less than two years old with acute myeloid leukemia, due to receive a stem cell transplant.

In its sample, this clonotype was seen many times. The chain uses TRBV10-2 and TRBJ2-5, with D hard to call. Per germline, CDR1 WSHSY and CDR2 SAAADI. V lost 3 bases to trimming and J lost 3 bases, with 11 bases between them. The CDR3 is 14 residues long. The CDR3 nucleotides are TGCGCCAGCAGTGACGGAAGAGTTAAAGAGACCCAGTACTTC. Translated: CASSDGRVKETQYF.

This clonotype was recorded at least ten times. The V call is TRBV29-1, the J call TRBJ1-1; D possibly corresponds to TRBD1 (5 bases). V was shortened by 3 bases and J by 5 bases, with 13 bases between the two germline ends. From germline, CDR1 is SQVTM and CDR2 ANQGSEA. The CDR3 sequence is 13 residues long. The CDR3 DNA reads as TGCAGCGTTGATCCCAGGGCAGGAACTGAAGCTTTCTTT. It specifies CSVDPRAGTEAFF.

This clonotype was found many times. The CDR3 DNA reads TGTGCCATCAGTGAGCCGGGACAGGGGGTCCAGCCCCAGCATTTT. Its protein product is CAISEPGQGVQPQHF. This chain connects TRBV10-3 to TRBJ1-5; 11 bases fit TRBD1. The CDR3 sequence is 15 residues long. V was pared by 2 bases and J by 7 bases, with 4 bases of the junction left unmatched. CDR1 ENHRY and CDR2 SYGVKD come from the germline V gene.

Concerning this clonotype itself: Given a much more abundant clone one base away, this may be a read error. The chain links TRBV7-9 to TRBJ2-3; the D call may be TRBD1 or TRBD2 (6 bases each). The CDR3 sequence is 15 residues long. Per the germline V gene, CDR1 is SEHNR and CDR2 is FQNEAQ (reference sequence). CDR3 in DNA: TGTGTCAGCAGCCATCGGGGGCCTAGCACAGATACGCAGTATTTT. Amino acids: CVSSHRGPSTDTQYF.

This clonotype was picked up many times. V and J are TRBV7-2 and TRBJ2-1; D is unclear. Trimming took off 6 bases at V and 6 bases at J, with 6 bases between the two ends. CDR3 size: 11 residues. Per germline, CDR1 SGHTA and CDR2 FQGNSA. CDR3: CASSPRNEQFF. The DNA of the CDR3 is TGTGCCAGCAGTCCGCGCAATGAGCAGTTCTTC.

There are many counts of this clonotype. The chain uses TRBV5-1 and TRBJ2-3; 7 bases line up with TRBD1. Germline-derived CDR1 and CDR2 are SGHRS and YFSETQ. This CDR3 has 16 residues. Trimming at V came to 2 bases and at J to 2 bases, leaving 8 bases not matched to a gene. The CDR3 DNA sequence: TGCGCCAGCAGCTTCCCACAGGGGCCTACCACAGATACGCAGTATTTT. Translation gives CASSFPQGPTTDTQYF.

This clonotype has ten or more counts. Mismatch with germline at one junction end may stem from a read error. The gene calls are TRBV20-1 and TRBJ2-1; maybe TRBD1 (5 bases). This CDR3 spans 12 amino acids. Per the germline V gene, CDR1 is DFQATT and CDR2 is SNEGSKA (reference sequence). The CDR3 is CSVQGSSNEQFF. CDR3 DNA sequence: TGCAGTGTCCAGGGATCCTCCAATGAGCAGTTCTTC.

This clonotype was found many times. V and J are TRBV3-1 and TRBJ2-5; no clear D. Trimming took 2 bases from V and 4 from J, leaving 2 bases between them. The CDR3 is 11 residues long. Germline loops: CDR1 LGHDT, CDR2 YNNKEL (reference sequence). In DNA, the CDR3 is TGTGCCAGCAGCCAACGAGAGACCCAGTACTTC. It codes for CASSQRETQYF.

This clonotype was recorded many times. V gene TRBV11-1 combines with J gene TRBJ2-3; D is possibly TRBD1 or TRBD2 (5 bases each). Germline lookup yields CDR1 SGHAT and CDR2 FQDESV (reference sequence). The CDR3 consists of 18 residues. The V gene lost 6 bases and the J gene lost 0 bases, with 22 bases spanning the gap. CDR3 DNA sequence: TGTGCCAGCAGTCGGCGGACCCGGGATGGGGGTAGCACAGATACGCAGTATTTT. It specifies CASSRRTRDGGSTDTQYF.

This clonotype came up many times. CDR3 bases: TGCGCCAGCAGCTTGGAAGGCCATCAGCCCCAGCATTTT. It codes for CASSLEGHQPQHF. The V and J genes are TRBV5-1 and TRBJ1-5; D is ambiguous. This CDR3 is 13 amino acids long. Germline V gene data show CDR1 as SGHRS and CDR2 as YFSETQ. V was shortened by 0 bases and J by 5 bases, with 6 bases between the two germline ends.

For this clonotype: A much larger clone is a single base away; this may be a read error. The chain links TRBV9 to TRBJ2-7, with TRBD1 matching over 10 bases. CDR1 is SGDLS and CDR2 is YYNGEE in the germline V gene. The CDR3 runs to 15 residues. The CDR3: CASSVGQGAFYGQYF. The CDR3 region has the DNA TGTGCCAGCAGCGTAGGACAGGGGGCTTTCTACGGGCAGTACTTC.

In its sample, this clonotype was seen many times. V is TRBV24-1 and J is TRBJ2-3; perhaps TRBD2 as D (6 bases). Germline V CDR1 and CDR2: KGHDR, SFDVKD. V was shortened by 1 base and J by 1 base, with 11 bases between the two germline ends. CDR3 length: 16 residues. CDR3 nucleotide sequence: TGTGCCACCAGTGATTTTTCATCTAGCGGCACAGATACGCAGTATTTT. It codes for CATSDFSSSGTDTQYF.

Ten or more counts support this clonotype. This chain joins TRBV6-1 and TRBJ2-5; 10 bases are a match to TRBD1. Trimming at V came to 5 bases and at J to 5 bases, leaving 11 bases not matched to a gene. Per germline, CDR1 MNHNS and CDR2 SASEGT. The CDR3 has 16 residues. The CDR3 spells CASSLTLGQGLETQYF. The CDR3 nucleotides read TGTGCCAGCAGTCTAACCTTGGGACAGGGGTTGGAGACCCAGTACTTC.

This clonotype was found many times. The CDR3 sequence is CASSSPGSDYEQYF. For the CDR3, the DNA is TGTGCCAGCAGTTCCCCGGGGAGCGACTACGAGCAGTACTTC. The chain combines TRBV12-3 or TRBV12-4 with TRBJ2-7; maybe TRBD2 (5 bases). Trimming cost V 4 bases and J 3 bases, with 13 bases left between them. The CDR3 loop spans 14 amino acids.

With regard to this clonotype: Just one base apart from a much larger clone, this may be a read error. This chain joins TRBV5-1 and TRBJ2-5; no definite D call. Germline CDR1 reads SGHRS; CDR2 reads YFSETQ. The CDR3 totals 13 residues. The CDR3 DNA is TGCGCCAGCGGCTTGACGACCCTGGAGACCCAGTACTTC. Its protein is CASGLTTLETQYF. Using reference TRBV5-1 and TRBJ2-5 for the parts outside the CDR3, the full variable domain is KAGVTQTPRYLIKTRGQQVTLSCSPISGHRSVSWYQQTPGQGLQFLFEYFSETQRNKGNFPGRFSGRQFSNSRSEMNVSTLELGDSALYLCASGLTTLETQYFGPGTRLLVL.

This clonotype was detected many times. V gene TRBV5-4 combines with J gene TRBJ2-3; the match to TRBD2 covers 7 bases. V was pared by 0 bases and J by 7 bases, with 8 bases of the junction left unmatched. The CDR3 runs 15 residues. The germline V gene has CDR1 SGHNT and CDR2 YYREEE (reference sequence). As DNA, the CDR3 is TGTGCCAGCAGCTTGGGCGGGAGTGGTGGTAATACGCAGTATTTT. Translation: CASSLGGSGGNTQYF.

This clonotype was observed at least ten times. The rearrangement uses TRBV10-3 and TRBJ1-6; 7 bases agree with TRBD1. Trimming at V came to 11 bases and at J to 3 bases, leaving 13 bases not matched to a gene. Germline V CDR1 and CDR2: ENHRY, SYGVKD. CDR3 length: 16 residues. The CDR3 DNA sequence: TGTGCCGCCAAGCAGGGAGGACAGGTCTATAATTCACCCCTCCACTTT. Translated: CAAKQGGQVYNSPLHF.

Concerning this clonotype: A read error may account for a junction end that differs from germline. The chain has TRBV5-4 and TRBJ2-2; D not certain. The germline V gene encodes CDR1 SGHNT and CDR2 YYREEE (reference sequence). CDR3 size: 14 residues. CDR3 DNA: TGTGCCATCAGCTTGGGGATCATCTCCGGGGAGCTGTTTTTT. This sequence encodes CAISLGIISGELFF.

V gene TRBV6-5 combines with J gene TRBJ2-2; TRBD2 aligns across 15 bases. The CDR3 totals 14 residues. V lost 8 bases and J lost 6; bases outside the gene matches: 1. The germline V gene has CDR1 MNHEY and CDR2 SVGAGI. CDR3 bases: TGTGCCAGCCGGACTAGCGGGGGGGCCGGGGAGCTGTTTTTT. Its protein product is CASRTSGGAGELFF.

This clonotype has only a few counts. V usage is TRBV21-1 and J usage is TRBJ2-1; TRBD1, the table's D call, lacks a check against the DNA. TRBV21-1 is a documented pseudogene. This CDR3 has 19 amino acids. CDR3 coding DNA: TGTGCCAGCAGCGAAGGCTACATGGGGGAGTGGAAAGACGGAAATGAGCAGTTCTTC. Translated, it gives CASSEGYMGEWKDGNEQFF.